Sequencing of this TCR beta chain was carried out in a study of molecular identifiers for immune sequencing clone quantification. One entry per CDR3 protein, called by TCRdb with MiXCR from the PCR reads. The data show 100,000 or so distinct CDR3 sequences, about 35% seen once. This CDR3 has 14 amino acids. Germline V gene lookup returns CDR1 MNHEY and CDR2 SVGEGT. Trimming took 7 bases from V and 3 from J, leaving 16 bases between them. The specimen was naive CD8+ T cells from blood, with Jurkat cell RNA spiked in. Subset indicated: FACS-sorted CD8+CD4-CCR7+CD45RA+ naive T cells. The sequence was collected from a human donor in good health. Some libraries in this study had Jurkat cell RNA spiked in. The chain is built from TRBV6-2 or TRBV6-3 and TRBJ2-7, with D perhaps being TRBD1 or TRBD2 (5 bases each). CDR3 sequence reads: CASTLRGRHYEQYF. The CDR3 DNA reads TGTGCCAGCACCCTAAGGGGACGCCACTACGAGCAGTACTTC.